A single sample is the source of the 5 T cell receptor beta chains below, sequenced in a study of identical twins (dated by TCRdb to the mid-2010s). The library was prepared using 5' RACE. Sequencing was carried out with an Illumina HiSeq 2000. Through fastp at Q25 and MiXCR, TCRdb rebuilt clones from the public reads, retaining in-frame beta chains. A single entry per CDR3 protein holds the most common genes and DNA from its merged rows. Counted in this sample were hundreds of thousands of distinct CDR3 sequences; more than 9% of them appeared once. Around 1.6% of the sample is taken by the ten largest. These same records also appear under a second study, on yellow fever vaccine responses in identical twins.

The sample taken for sequencing was PBMCs. The receptors stem from a woman between 18 and 30 years old in good health.

V gene TRBV20-1 combines with J gene TRBJ1-1, with D possibly matching TRBD1 (5 bases). CDR3 length: 15 residues. Germline V gives CDR1 DFQATT, CDR2 SNEGSKA (reference sequence). The V end lost 3 bases, the J end lost 4 bases, and 18 bases lay between the germline ends. The CDR3 DNA is TGCAGTGCTAGCCGCGGGGGAGGTGTCGGCACTGAAGCTTTCTTT. This sequence encodes CSASRGGGVGTEAFF.

The chain links TRBV20-1 to TRBJ2-5; the match to TRBD2 covers 12 bases. The CDR3 loop spans 17 amino acids. V shed 1 base, J shed 0 bases, and the junction held 6 bases outside the gene matches. The germline V gene has CDR1 DFQATT and CDR2 SNEGSKA (reference sequence). Here the CDR3 DNA reads TGCAGTGCTAGAGGGGGGGGACTAGCGGGTTACCAAGAGACCCAGTACTTC. The encoded protein is CSARGGGLAGYQETQYF.

The chain is built from TRBV29-1 and TRBJ2-1; D remains ambiguous. CDR1 and CDR2 (germline): SQVTM, ANQGSEA. CDR3 size: 13 residues. V was pared by 7 bases and J by 5 bases, with 15 bases between. This chain's CDR3 is CSAQIGQNNEQFF. As DNA, the CDR3 is TGCAGCGCTCAGATTGGGCAGAACAATGAGCAGTTCTTC.

This clonotype has just a few counts. The V gene is TRBV29-1, the J gene TRBJ2-1; 10 bases are a match to TRBD1. Germline V gives CDR1 SQVTM, CDR2 ANQGSEA. The CDR3 length is 14 residues. V shed 4 bases and J 7 bases; nucleotides not matched to a gene: 7. CDR3 DNA: TGCAGCGTTGCAGACAGGGGGCGGGTTAATGAGCAGTTCTTC. Its translation is CSVADRGRVNEQFF.

This clonotype has a count of ten or more. The chain uses TRBV12-3 or TRBV12-4 and TRBJ2-1, with a weak D call TRBD2 (5 bases). The CDR3 is 15 residues long. Trimming removed 3 bases from V and 0 bases from J, with 9 bases in between. The CDR3 nucleotides read TGTGCCAGCAGTTTTCAGCGGAGCTCCTACAATGAGCAGTTCTTC. Its protein product is CASSFQRSSYNEQFF.